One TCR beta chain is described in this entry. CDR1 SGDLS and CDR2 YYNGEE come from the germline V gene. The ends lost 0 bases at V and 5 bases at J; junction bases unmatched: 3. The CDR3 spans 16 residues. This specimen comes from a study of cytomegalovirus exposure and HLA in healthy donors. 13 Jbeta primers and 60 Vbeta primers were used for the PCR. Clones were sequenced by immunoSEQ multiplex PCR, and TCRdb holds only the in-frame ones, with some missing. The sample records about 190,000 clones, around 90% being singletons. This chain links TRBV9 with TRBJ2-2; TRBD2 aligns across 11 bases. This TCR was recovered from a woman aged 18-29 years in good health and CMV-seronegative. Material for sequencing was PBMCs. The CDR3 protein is CASSVEASGRTGELFF. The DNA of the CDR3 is TGTGCCAGCAGCGTAGAGGCTAGCGGGAGGACCGGGGAGCTGTTTTTT.